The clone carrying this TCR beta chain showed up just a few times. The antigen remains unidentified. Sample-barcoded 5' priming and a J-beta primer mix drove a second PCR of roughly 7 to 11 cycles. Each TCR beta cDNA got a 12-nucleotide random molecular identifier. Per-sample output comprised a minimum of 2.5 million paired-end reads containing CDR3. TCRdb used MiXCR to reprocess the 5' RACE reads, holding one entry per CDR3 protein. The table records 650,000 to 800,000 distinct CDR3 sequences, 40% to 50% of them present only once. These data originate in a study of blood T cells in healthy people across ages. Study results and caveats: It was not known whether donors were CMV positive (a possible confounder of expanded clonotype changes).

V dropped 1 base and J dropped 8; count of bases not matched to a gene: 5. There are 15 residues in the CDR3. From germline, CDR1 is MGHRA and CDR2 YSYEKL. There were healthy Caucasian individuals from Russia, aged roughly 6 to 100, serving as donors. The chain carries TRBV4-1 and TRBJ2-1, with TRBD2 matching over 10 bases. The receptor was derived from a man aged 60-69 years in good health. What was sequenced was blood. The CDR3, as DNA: TGCGCCAGCAGCCAAGTTCCTAGCGGGAGCGATGAGCAGTTCTTC. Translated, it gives CASSQVPSGSDEQFF.